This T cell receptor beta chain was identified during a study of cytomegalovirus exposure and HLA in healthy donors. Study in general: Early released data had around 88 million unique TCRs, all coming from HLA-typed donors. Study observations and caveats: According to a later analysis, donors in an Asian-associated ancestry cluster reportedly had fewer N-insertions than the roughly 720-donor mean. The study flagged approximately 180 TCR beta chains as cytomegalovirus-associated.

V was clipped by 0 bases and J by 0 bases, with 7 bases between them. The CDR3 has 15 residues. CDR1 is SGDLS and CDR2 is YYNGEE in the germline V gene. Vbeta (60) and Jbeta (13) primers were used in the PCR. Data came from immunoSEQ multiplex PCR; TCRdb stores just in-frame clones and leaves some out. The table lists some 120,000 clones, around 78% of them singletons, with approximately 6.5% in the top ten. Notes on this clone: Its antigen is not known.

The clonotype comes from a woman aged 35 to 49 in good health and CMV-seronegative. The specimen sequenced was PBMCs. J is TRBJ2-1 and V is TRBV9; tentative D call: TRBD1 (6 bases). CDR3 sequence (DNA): TGTGCCAGCAGCGTAGAGGACAGCTCCTACAATGAGCAGTTCTTC. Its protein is CASSVEDSSYNEQFF.